The 21 T cell receptor beta chains reported below all come from one sample, sequenced in a study of technical replicates of blood from several donors. Libraries were prepared by immunoSEQ multiplex PCR; TCRdb keeps only in-frame clonotypes and omits some of them. The repertoire has around 81,000 clones, approximately 96% of them found once; the top ten carry around 0.37%. Sequenced sample: T cells isolated from PBMCs. The receptors were gathered from a human donor in good health.

This clone was recorded once. The chain couples TRBV18 to TRBJ1-2; no firm D call. Germline assignment: CDR1 KGHSH and CDR2 LQKENI. Trimming removed 2 bases at V and 8 bases at J, with 9 bases between. The CDR3 totals 12 residues. Here the CDR3 reads CASSPDLGGYTF. In nucleotides, the CDR3 is TGTGCCAGCTCACCAGACCTAGGAGGCTACACCTTC.

The V and J genes are TRBV7-9 and TRBJ2-3, with TRBD1 as a possible D gene (5 bases). The V and J ends lost 2 bases and 2 bases respectively, with 17 bases between them. The CDR3 runs 17 residues. CDR1 is SEHNR, CDR2 FQNEAQ, per germline (reference sequence). In nucleotides, the CDR3 is TGTGCCAGCAGCTTACTTCAGGGCGGAAGGATCACAGATACGCAGTATTTT. Protein product: CASSLLQGGRITDTQYF.

The V and J genes are TRBV4-2 and TRBJ1-1; 8 positions agree with TRBD1. From germline, CDR1 is LGHNA and CDR2 YNFKEQ. CDR3 size: 17 residues. With 1 base clipped from V and 2 bases from J, the junction kept 9 bases outside the gene matches. This chain's CDR3 is CASSQGPGTGLNTEAFF. In DNA form, the CDR3 reads TGTGCCAGCAGCCAAGGTCCCGGGACAGGATTAAACACTGAAGCTTTCTTT.

V is TRBV7-6 and J is TRBJ2-3; 9 bases match TRBD1. The CDR3 contains 15 residues. V gave up 4 bases and J gave up 5 bases; unmatched junction bases: 7. Germline assignment: CDR1 SGHVS and CDR2 FNYEAQ. CDR3: CASSSRDRDQDTQYF. The DNA for the CDR3 is TGTGCCAGCAGCTCCCGGGACAGGGATCAAGATACGCAGTATTTT.

The rearrangement uses TRBV7-8 and TRBJ1-4; TRBD1 matches 9 bases. With V trimmed by 3 bases and J by 7 bases, 3 bases remained unmatched. This CDR3 has 14 amino acids. Germline values: CDR1 SGHVS, CDR2 FQNEAQ. DNA of the CDR3: TGTGCCAGCAGCTTGACAGGGGGGAGTGAAAAACTGTTTTTT. This sequence encodes CASSLTGGSEKLFF.

This chain uses TRBV27 with TRBJ2-7; TRBD1 is a possible D gene (6 bases). In germline, CDR1 is MNHEY, CDR2 SMNVEV (reference sequence). The ends were cut back, 3 bases at V and 2 bases at J, with 8 bases in the middle. CDR3 size: 13 residues. The CDR3 protein is CASSFGQTYEQYF. The CDR3 DNA sequence: TGTGCCAGCAGTTTCGGACAGACCTACGAGCAGTACTTC.

The chain employs TRBV9 and TRBJ2-7; TRBD2 agrees at 10 bases. V gave up 0 bases and J gave up 2 bases; unmatched junction bases: 2. Germline CDR1 reads SGDLS; CDR2 reads YYNGEE. This CDR3 region has 15 residues. The CDR3: CASSVELAGPYEQYF. As DNA, the CDR3 is TGTGCCAGCAGCGTAGAACTAGCGGGGCCCTACGAGCAGTACTTC.

V usage is TRBV6-6 and J usage is TRBJ2-7, with 8 bases matching TRBD2. This CDR3 is 14 amino acids long. Germline V gene data show CDR1 as MNHNY and CDR2 as SVGAGI (reference sequence). After removal of 4 bases from V and 5 bases from J, the junction contained 7 bases not matched to a gene. CDR3 nucleotide sequence: TGTGCCAGCAGTTCTACTAGCGGCTACCACGAGCAGTACTTC. The encoded protein is CASSSTSGYHEQYF.

This clone was seen just once. V usage is TRBV5-6 and J usage is TRBJ1-5; D is uncertain. Deletions cut 1 base from V and 4 bases from J, with 9 bases between. Germline V gene data show CDR1 as SGHDT and CDR2 as YYEEEE. This CDR3 spans 14 amino acids. The CDR3 region has the DNA TGTGCCAGCAGCTTGAGGAGGAGGAATCAGCCCCAGCATTTT. It encodes CASSLRRRNQPQHF.

The V call is TRBV27, the J call TRBJ2-3, with 13 positions matching TRBD2. The CDR3 extends over 16 amino acids. Germline lookup yields CDR1 MNHEY and CDR2 SMNVEV (reference sequence). The V and J ends lost 6 bases and 5 bases, in that order; junction bases with no gene match: 8. As DNA, the CDR3 is TGTGCCAGCAGCTTAGGACTAGCGGGAGTCTTAGATACGCAGTATTTT. Residues: CASSLGLAGVLDTQYF.

This sequence joins TRBV5-1 and TRBJ1-3, with D perhaps matching TRBD1 (5 bases). The germline V gene encodes CDR1 SGHRS and CDR2 YFSETQ. The CDR3 has 18 residues. The V end was cut by 0 bases, the J end by 0 bases, with 16 bases between. This CDR3 reads CASSLAESQGNSGNTIYF. DNA of the CDR3: TGCGCCAGCAGCTTGGCTGAGAGTCAGGGAAACTCTGGAAACACCATATATTTT.

The CDR3 is CASSLAREVYNEQFF. The CDR3, as DNA: TGTGCCAGCAGCTTAGCGCGGGAGGTCTACAATGAGCAGTTCTTC. V gene TRBV7-8 combines with J gene TRBJ2-1; 8 bases are a match to TRBD2. The CDR3 spans 15 residues. Germline V lookup: CDR1 SGHVS, CDR2 FQNEAQ. The V gene end was trimmed by 0 bases and the J gene end by 3 bases; junction bases not matched to a gene: 1.

The V gene is TRBV30, the J gene TRBJ2-1, with 8 bases matching TRBD2. Germline CDR1 is GTSNPN and CDR2 is SVGIG (reference sequence). The V segment lost 1 base and the J segment 8 bases; nucleotides outside the gene matches: 10. The length of the CDR3 is 15 residues. The CDR3, as DNA: TGTGCCTGGAGTGATTGGGAGCGGGAGAAAGATGAGCAGTTCTTC. Protein sequence: CAWSDWEREKDEQFF. The full variable domain, with the rest looked up from reference TRBV30 and TRBJ2-1, is SQTIHQWPATLVQPVGSPLSLECTVEGTSNPNLYWYRQAAGRGLQLLFYSVGIGQISSEVPQNLSASRPQDRQFILSSKKLLLSDSGFYLCAWSDWEREKDEQFFGPGTRLTVL.

The V call is TRBV11-1, the J call TRBJ2-7, with TRBD2 matching 8 bases. V was clipped by 1 base and J by 0 bases; unmatched bases: 5. CDR1 and CDR2 (germline): SGHAT, FQDESV (reference sequence). The CDR3 length is 16 residues. The CDR3 here is CASSLVSGISSYEQYF. The CDR3 DNA reads TGTGCCAGCAGCTTAGTTAGCGGGATTAGCTCCTACGAGCAGTACTTC.

J is TRBJ1-1 and V is TRBV30; D perhaps matches TRBD1 (6 bases). Germline V CDR1 and CDR2: GTSNPN, SVGIG (reference sequence). V lost 4 bases and J lost 5, with 11 bases in between. This CDR3 is 12 amino acids long. The CDR3 loop reads CAWTTGRTEAFF. CDR3 sequence (DNA): TGTGCCTGGACAACAGGGAGAACTGAAGCTTTCTTT.

V usage is TRBV9 and J usage is TRBJ2-3, with 13 positions matching TRBD2. Trimming removed 3 bases from V and 2 bases from J; junction bases left unmatched: 6. This CDR3 region has 17 residues. From germline, CDR1 is SGDLS and CDR2 YYNGEE. The CDR3: CASSATGLAGITDTQYF. Here the CDR3 DNA reads TGTGCCAGCAGCGCTACGGGACTAGCGGGGATCACAGATACGCAGTATTTT.

In this sample, this clone turned up once. The chain has TRBV6-6 and TRBJ2-1, with 8 bases that match TRBD1. CDR1 is MNHNY, CDR2 SVGAGI, per germline (reference sequence). The length of the CDR3 is 13 residues. Germline trimming cut 4 bases from V and 7 bases from J; bases unmatched to any gene: 3. The CDR3 sequence is CASSSRGRNEQFF. CDR3 nucleotides: TGTGCCAGCAGTTCCAGGGGGCGGAATGAGCAGTTCTTC.

The chain has TRBV7-6 and TRBJ2-1; D uncertain. CDR3 length: 11 amino acids. V was clipped by 6 bases and J by 5 bases, with 5 bases between them. Germline V CDR1 and CDR2: SGHVS, FNYEAQ. The CDR3 loop reads CASRANNEQFF. The CDR3 DNA reads TGTGCCAGCAGGGCCAACAATGAGCAGTTCTTC.

The chain employs TRBV5-6 and TRBJ1-6; D remains ambiguous. CDR1 is SGHDT, CDR2 YYEEEE, per germline. The CDR3 is 14 residues long. Trimming stripped 1 base from V and 4 bases from J, with 6 bases between. CDR3: CASSLWQYNSPLHF. The CDR3 DNA is TGTGCCAGCAGCTTGTGGCAGTATAATTCACCCCTCCACTTT.

V usage is TRBV7-9 and J usage is TRBJ2-1, with 9 bases lining up with TRBD1. CDR1 and CDR2 (germline): SEHNR, FQNEAQ (reference sequence). Trimming took 5 bases from V and 6 from J; bases not matched to a gene: 14. CDR3 length equals 17 residues. In DNA form, the CDR3 reads TGTGCCAGCAGCACCCGGGACAGGGTCTTGACTACCAATGAGCAGTTCTTC. Amino acid sequence: CASSTRDRVLTTNEQFF.

The gene calls are TRBV30 and TRBJ2-1; 9 bases agree with TRBD2. The trim removed 0 bases at V and 7 bases at J, leaving 10 bases unmatched. In germline, CDR1 is GTSNPN, CDR2 SVGIG (reference sequence). This CDR3 comprises 16 residues. The CDR3 is CAWSVGLAGIKNEQFF. DNA for the CDR3: TGTGCCTGGAGTGTAGGGCTAGCGGGGATTAAGAATGAGCAGTTCTTC. Combining the CDR3 with reference TRBV30 and TRBJ2-1 gives the whole variable domain SQTIHQWPATLVQPVGSPLSLECTVEGTSNPNLYWYRQAAGRGLQLLFYSVGIGQISSEVPQNLSASRPQDRQFILSSKKLLLSDSGFYLCAWSVGLAGIKNEQFFGPGTRLTVL.